Below, 23 T cell receptor beta chains from the same sample are listed, as sequenced in a study of T cells in tumors after PD-1 blockade. Only in-frame clones appear in the TCRdb table, and some are missing; sequencing was by immunoSEQ multiplex PCR. The sample has fewer than 15,000 clones; around 60% are singletons. The sample consisted of tumor tissue, taken before anti-PD-1 treatment. Source of these receptors: a human donor with cutaneous squamous cell carcinoma.

This chain uses TRBV5-1 with TRBJ2-7, with D maybe TRBD1 (6 bases). The CDR3 has 14 amino acids. Trimming took 0 bases from V and 7 from J, leaving 14 bases between them. Germline values: CDR1 SGHRS, CDR2 YFSETQ. Here the CDR3 DNA reads TGCGCCAGCAGCTTGGAGTCGTGGGGGCGTGAGCAGTACTTC. This translates into CASSLESWGREQYF.

V is TRBV12-3 or TRBV12-4 and J is TRBJ1-3; D uncertain. CDR3 size: 12 residues. V shed 2 bases and J shed 6 bases, with 5 bases lying between them. Written as DNA, the CDR3 is TGTGCCAGCAGTTTACGACCAAACACCATATATTTT. It yields the protein CASSLRPNTIYF.

This clone has a handful of counts. The rearrangement links TRBV4-3 to TRBJ1-4, with TRBD1 identical over 9 bases. From germline, CDR1 is LGHNA and CDR2 YSLEER. The CDR3 is 15 residues long. Trimming cost V 1 base and J 5 bases; bases outside gene matches: 2. In DNA, the CDR3 is TGCGCCAGCAGCCAAGGGACAGGGGTAAATGAAAAACTGTTTTTT. This codes for CASSQGTGVNEKLFF.

V usage is TRBV7-3 and J usage is TRBJ2-6; 7 bases map to TRBD2. The germline gives CDR1 SGHTA, CDR2 FQGTGA. The CDR3 totals 16 residues. V gave up 8 bases and J gave up 0 bases; unmatched junction bases: 7. The CDR3, as DNA: TGTGCCAGCGGGCTAGCGGTGAGCTCTGGGGCCAACGTCCTGACTTTC. It translates to CASGLAVSSGANVLTF.

The CDR3 sequence: CAIKSQGGNEQYF. CDR3 nucleotide sequence: TGTGCCATCAAATCCCAGGGGGGGAACGAGCAGTACTTC. This chain uses TRBV10-3 with TRBJ2-7; D is possibly TRBD1 or TRBD2 (7 bases each). Trimming cost V 7 bases and J 5 bases, with 15 bases left between them. This CDR3 contains 13 residues. Germline assignment: CDR1 ENHRY and CDR2 SYGVKD.

V usage is TRBV7-2 and J usage is TRBJ2-7; no clear D. V gave up 1 base and J gave up 0 bases, with 4 bases separating them. This CDR3 has 13 amino acids. Germline CDR1 reads SGHTA; CDR2 reads FQGNSA. CDR3 sequence: CASSLVSSYEQYF. As DNA, the CDR3 is TGTGCCAGCAGCTTAGTGAGCTCCTACGAGCAGTACTTC.

The chain is built from TRBV19 and TRBJ1-1; TRBD1 matches at 7 bases. This CDR3 contains 11 residues. Unmatched junction bases numbered 9, after V lost 6 bases and J lost 14 bases. Germline lookup yields CDR1 LNHDA and CDR2 SQIVND (reference sequence). CDR3 nucleotides: TGTGCCAGTAGCGATTTTAAGACAGGGTTCTTT. As protein: CASSDFKTGFF.

The chain has TRBV6-2 or TRBV6-3 and TRBJ2-7; TRBD2 matches 9 bases. Germline V gene data show CDR1 as MNHEY and CDR2 as SVGEGT. Trimming took 2 bases from V and 3 from J; bases not matched to a gene: 8. The length of the CDR3 is 16 residues. The DNA for the CDR3 is TGTGCCAGCAGTTACCGGGCCGGGACTAGCTTCTACGAGCAGTACTTC. This sequence encodes CASSYRAGTSFYEQYF.

The rearrangement uses TRBV7-2 and TRBJ1-1; the match to TRBD1 covers 9 bases. V shed 4 bases and J 7 bases; nucleotides not matched to a gene: 7. Germline V gene lookup returns CDR1 SGHTA and CDR2 FQGNSA. The CDR3 extends over 14 amino acids. The CDR3 nucleotides read TGTGCCAGCAGCTACCAACAGGGGGCCGTTGAAGCTTTCTTT. Translating gives CASSYQQGAVEAFF.

This clone was observed a handful of times. This chain uses TRBV28 with TRBJ2-6; 10 bases line up with TRBD1. CDR1 is MDHEN, CDR2 SYDVKM, per germline. Losses at the gene ends were 5 bases for V and 4 bases for J; bases not matched to a gene: 14. This CDR3 has 19 residues. CDR3: CASSTIRDRGSLGANVLTF. The CDR3 DNA reads as TGTGCCAGCAGTACTATCCGGGACAGGGGAAGTTTGGGGGCCAACGTCCTGACTTTC.

This clone was counted between two and nine times. The chain joins TRBV5-4 to TRBJ2-5, with 10 bases identical to TRBD2. Germline V gene lookup returns CDR1 SGHNT and CDR2 YYREEE (reference sequence). The V segment lost 7 bases and the J segment 5 bases; nucleotides outside the gene matches: 8. The CDR3 extends over 14 amino acids. This CDR3 is CASSASGSWETQYF. The CDR3 region has the DNA TGTGCCAGCTCTGCTAGCGGGAGTTGGGAGACCCAGTACTTC.

This clone was detected a few times. V gene TRBV29-1 combines with J gene TRBJ1-2; a weak D match, TRBD1 (5 bases). Trimming left V 6 bases short and J 2 bases short, with 16 bases between. CDR3 length: 14 amino acids. Germline CDR1 reads SQVTM; CDR2 reads ANQGSEA. The CDR3 loop reads CSVGSGTANYGYTF. In nucleotides, the CDR3 is TGCAGCGTCGGGTCCGGGACGGCCAACTATGGCTACACCTTC.

The table lists this clone with a count of one. This rearrangement joins TRBV28 to TRBJ2-7, with D perhaps TRBD1 (5 bases). V lost 6 bases, J lost 2 bases, and 14 bases lay in between. Germline CDR1 MDHEN, CDR2 SYDVKM. CDR3 length equals 14 residues. In nucleotides, the CDR3 is TGTGCCAGCAGATTTAGGGGCAGGGCCTACGAGCAGTACTTC. Translating it yields CASRFRGRAYEQYF.

This clone is deemed hyperexpanded (1% or more). The genes are TRBV28 and TRBJ1-1; D perhaps matches TRBD1 (5 bases). Trimming took 2 bases from V and 0 from J, leaving 7 bases between them. The CDR3 runs 14 residues. Germline V lookup: CDR1 MDHEN, CDR2 SYDVKM. In DNA, the CDR3 is TGTGCCAGCAGTTTAGGGACGGTGAACACTGAAGCTTTCTTT. Translating it yields CASSLGTVNTEAFF.

This sequence joins TRBV5-1 and TRBJ1-2; D gene ambiguous. The CDR3 length is 12 residues. Germline V CDR1 and CDR2: SGHRS, YFSETQ. The V end lost 1 base, the J end lost 7 bases, and 8 bases lay between the germline ends. The chain's CDR3 is CASSLPPAGYTF. DNA for the CDR3: TGCGCCAGCAGCTTGCCGCCCGCTGGCTACACCTTC.

This sequence joins TRBV29-1 and TRBJ1-4; unclear D gene. Germline V gene data show CDR1 as SQVTM and CDR2 as ANQGSEA. Trimming took 5 bases from V and 7 from J, leaving 11 bases between them. The CDR3 has 12 amino acids. The CDR3 loop is CSVLQGSEKLFF. The CDR3 DNA is TGCAGCGTTCTACAAGGGTCTGAAAAACTGTTTTTT.

The chain uses TRBV7-9 and TRBJ2-1, with a tentative D call TRBD2 (6 bases). The CDR3 covers 16 residues. Germline V gene data show CDR1 as SEHNR and CDR2 as FQNEAQ (reference sequence). Trimming stripped 6 bases from V and 7 bases from J, with 22 bases between. The CDR3 DNA reads TGTGCCAGCAGTCCAATCTCAGCGGGTGGATCAAATGAGCAGTTCTTC. Its protein is CASSPISAGGSNEQFF.

V and J are TRBV7-9 and TRBJ1-3; no firm D call. This CDR3 is built from 14 residues. The V end was cut by 7 bases, the J end by 0 bases, with 10 bases between. Germline V gene sequence: CDR1 SEHNR, CDR2 FQNEAQ (reference sequence). In nucleotides, the CDR3 is TGTGCCAGCAACCGGGAACCCTCTGGAAACACCATATATTTT. Protein sequence: CASNREPSGNTIYF.

J is TRBJ2-3 and V is TRBV18; no clear D. The CDR3 has 13 residues. CDR1 is KGHSH and CDR2 is LQKENI in the germline V gene. Trimming took 0 bases from V and 6 from J, leaving 7 bases between them. The CDR3 spells CASSPPSSDTQYF. The CDR3 coding sequence is TGTGCCAGCTCACCACCGTCGTCCGATACGCAGTATTTT.

This chain joins TRBV4-3 and TRBJ1-2; 12 bases line up with TRBD1. The V segment lost 0 bases and the J segment 9 bases; nucleotides outside the gene matches: 2. Germline CDR1 reads LGHNA; CDR2 reads YSLEER. The CDR3 runs 14 residues. CDR3 in amino acids: CASSQEGTGGRYTF. The CDR3 DNA is TGCGCCAGCAGCCAAGAGGGGACAGGGGGCCGCTACACCTTC.

The V call is TRBV18, the J call TRBJ2-1, with TRBD1 matching 7 bases. Germline CDR1 and CDR2: KGHSH and LQKENI. V was pared by 6 bases and J by 0 bases, with 5 bases of the junction left unmatched. The CDR3 contains 15 residues. The CDR3 is CASSPGTASYNEQFF. CDR3 DNA: TGTGCCAGCTCCCCGGGGACAGCCTCCTACAATGAGCAGTTCTTC. The full variable domain, its missing parts supplied by reference TRBV18 and TRBJ2-1, is NAGVMQNPRHLVRRRGQEARLRCSPMKGHSHVYWYRQLPEEGLKFMVYLQKENIIDESGMPKERFSAEFPKEGPSILRIQQVVRGDSAAYFCASSPGTASYNEQFFGPGTRLTVL.

The chain carries TRBV7-2 and TRBJ2-7; no clear D. Trimming left V 2 bases short and J 5 bases short, with 19 bases between. The CDR3 spans 16 residues. From germline, CDR1 is SGHTA and CDR2 FQGNSA. CDR3 loop: CASSLTGYNKFHEQYF. CDR3 sequence (DNA): TGTGCCAGCAGCTTAACCGGGTATAATAAGTTCCACGAGCAGTACTTC.

The genes are TRBV6-5 and TRBJ1-2, with 7 bases matching TRBD1. The trim removed 8 bases at V and 4 bases at J, leaving 4 bases unmatched. The CDR3 contains 12 residues. Germline CDR1 MNHEY, CDR2 SVGAGI. The CDR3 DNA reads as TGTGCCAGCCGGGACAGTCCCTATGGCTACACCTTC. Translated, it gives CASRDSPYGYTF.